Below, 24 T cell receptor beta chains from the same sample are listed, as sequenced in a study of T cells after yellow fever vaccination. Each CDR3 protein gets one entry after TCRdb re-called the 5' RACE reads with MiXCR. Found here are 150,000 or so distinct CDR3 sequences, around 7.3% of them singletons; the top ten hold over 2%. The source was CD4+ T cells sorted from PBMCs, collected 5 to 6 days after the first yellow fever vaccination. The receptors were gathered from a young man who received the YFV17D yellow fever vaccine.

This clonotype was found once. This may be a read error: a much more frequent sequence differs by one nucleotide. The chain couples TRBV5-1 to TRBJ2-1, with TRBD2 matching over 11 bases. The CDR3 contains 15 residues. Germline CDR1 SGHRS, CDR2 YFSETQ. CDR3 DNA: TGCACCAGCAGCTTGCTCTCTAGCGGGGGGAATGAGCAGTTCTTC. This encodes CTSSLLSSGGNEQFF. The variable domain in full, completed from reference TRBV5-1 and TRBJ2-1, reads KAGVTQTPRYLIKTRGQQVTLSCSPISGHRSVSWYQQTPGQGLQFLFEYFSETQRNKGNFPGRFSGRQFSNSRSEMNVSTLELGDSALYLCTSSLLSSGGNEQFFGPGTRLTVL.

This clonotype was observed many times. This chain uses TRBV5-5 with TRBJ1-1, with D possibly matching TRBD1 (6 bases). This CDR3 is 13 amino acids long. Germline-derived CDR1 and CDR2 are SGHKS and YYEKEE (reference sequence). The V gene lost 4 bases and the J gene lost 5 bases, with 12 bases spanning the gap. CDR3 DNA: TGTGCCAGCAGCGTCGACAGGAGTACTGAAGCTTTCTTT. It yields the protein CASSVDRSTEAFF.

This chain links TRBV21-1 with TRBJ2-6; the D segment call TRBD1 is taken from the table without a DNA check. TRBV21-1 is deemed a pseudogene. The CDR3 has 14 residues. CDR3 in DNA: TGTGCCAGCGACAGGGATTCTGGGGCCAACGTCCTGACTTTC. This translates into CASDRDSGANVLTF.

In its sample, this clonotype was seen many times. CDR3 DNA: TGTGCCAGCAGCCGCCCGCAGGGATCCCACAATGAGCAGTTCTTC. This translates into CASSRPQGSHNEQFF. The rearrangement links TRBV5-4 to TRBJ2-1; perhaps TRBD1 as D (5 bases). Trimming cost V 4 bases and J 5 bases, with 16 bases left between them. The CDR3 sequence is 15 residues long. Looked up from germline, CDR1 is SGHNT and CDR2 is YYREEE (reference sequence).

This clonotype was observed many times. The rearrangement joins TRBV20-1 to TRBJ2-2; 8 bases align to TRBD1. Trimming cost V 4 bases and J 0 bases; bases outside gene matches: 4. This CDR3 has 15 residues. Germline CDR1 DFQATT, CDR2 SNEGSKA (reference sequence). The DNA of the CDR3 is TGCAGTGCTACCAGGGGGCCGGCGAACACCGGGGAGCTGTTTTTT. Amino acid sequence: CSATRGPANTGELFF.

The V call is TRBV6-2 or TRBV6-3, the J call TRBJ2-1, with 8 bases fitting TRBD2. In germline, CDR1 is MNHEY, CDR2 SVGEGT. V lost 0 bases and J lost 16; bases outside the gene matches: 8. The CDR3 is made up of 13 amino acids. The DNA for the CDR3 is TGTGCCAGCAGTTACTCGGTCCGGACTAGCAGTTTCTTC. Its protein is CASSYSVRTSSFF.

At least ten counts were recorded for this clonotype. V usage is TRBV29-1 and J usage is TRBJ2-1; perhaps TRBD1 as D (5 bases). Between the trimmed V and J ends, which lost 5 bases and 4 bases, there was a span of 12 bases. Germline V gene data show CDR1 as SQVTM and CDR2 as ANQGSEA. The length of the CDR3 is 13 residues. This chain's CDR3 is CSVCQGFYNEQFF. The CDR3 DNA reads TGCAGCGTTTGCCAGGGTTTTTACAATGAGCAGTTCTTC.

This clonotype has at least ten counts. This rearrangement joins TRBV20-1 to TRBJ1-2; D might be TRBD1 (5 bases). The ends were cut back, 5 bases at V and 0 bases at J, with 13 bases in the middle. There are 14 residues in the CDR3. The germline CDR1 and CDR2 sequences are DFQATT and SNEGSKA (reference sequence). The CDR3 region is CSAGGARTNYGYTF. The CDR3 region has the DNA TGCAGTGCTGGGGGAGCGCGGACTAACTATGGCTACACCTTC.

This clonotype appeared many times. The CDR3 is CASSLLRGLDQETQYF. The CDR3 nucleotides are TGTGCCAGCAGCTTGCTGAGGGGGTTAGACCAAGAGACCCAGTACTTC. The chain has TRBV7-6 and TRBJ2-5, with D tentatively TRBD1 (6 bases). Germline V gives CDR1 SGHVS, CDR2 FNYEAQ. The V and J ends lost 3 bases and 0 bases respectively, with 14 bases between them. This CDR3 is built from 16 residues. The variable domain in full, completed from reference TRBV7-6 and TRBJ2-5, reads GAGVSQSPRYKVTKRGQDVALRCDPISGHVSLYWYRQALGQGPEFLTYFNYEAQQDKSGLPNDRFSAERPEGSISTLTIQRTEQRDSAMYRCASSLLRGLDQETQYFGPGTRLLVL.

This clonotype was recorded many times. The chain employs TRBV24-1 and TRBJ2-1, with 9 bases lining up with TRBD1. This CDR3 spans 14 amino acids. Germline trimming cut 2 bases from V and 7 bases from J; bases unmatched to any gene: 2. Germline V gives CDR1 KGHDR, CDR2 SFDVKD. The CDR3 DNA sequence: TGTGCCACCAGTGATTACGGGACAGGGAATGAGCAGTTCTTC. Residues: CATSDYGTGNEQFF.

This clonotype was counted only a few times. J is TRBJ1-2 and V is TRBV11-2; weak D call: TRBD1 (5 bases). The V end lost 1 base, the J end lost 6 bases, and 12 bases lay between the germline ends. Per the germline V gene, CDR1 is SGHAT and CDR2 is FQNNGV. There are 14 residues in the CDR3. CDR3 residues: CASSLGAGSDGYTF. The CDR3 nucleotides read TGTGCCAGCAGCTTAGGTGCAGGGAGCGATGGCTACACCTTC.

This chain connects TRBV20-1 to TRBJ2-1, with D perhaps TRBD2 (7 bases). Per the germline V gene, CDR1 is DFQATT and CDR2 is SNEGSKA (reference sequence). The CDR3 has 12 amino acids. The V gene lost 0 bases and the J gene lost 8 bases, with 8 bases spanning the gap. This chain's CDR3 is CSAREGGDEQFF. The CDR3, as DNA: TGCAGTGCTAGAGAAGGGGGGGATGAGCAGTTCTTC.

This clonotype was found a few times. The chain is built from TRBV6-9 and TRBJ1-6, with 11 bases aligning to TRBD1. The germline V gene encodes CDR1 MNHGY and CDR2 SVAAGI. The CDR3 runs to 18 residues. J lost 7 bases, V lost 6 bases, and 14 bases had no gene match. CDR3 nucleotides: TGTGCCAGCAGGCCGGGACAGGGGGTATGGGCGATAAATTCACCCCTCCACTTT. It codes for CASRPGQGVWAINSPLHF.

This clonotype has only a few counts. The genes are TRBV5-1 and TRBJ2-3; D unclear. The CDR3 length is 14 residues. Germline CDR1 and CDR2: SGHRS and YFSETQ. V was cut by 0 bases and J by 2 bases, with 7 bases left in between. The CDR3 region is CASSLDSPTDTQYF. Written as DNA, the CDR3 is TGCGCCAGCAGCTTGGACAGTCCCACAGATACGCAGTATTTT.

The sample holds a few counts of this clonotype. The chain's CDR3 is CASSLVPSGGGIYNEQFF. The DNA for the CDR3 is TGCGCCAGCAGCTTGGTCCCTAGCGGGGGGGGAATCTACAATGAGCAGTTCTTC. V usage is TRBV5-1 and J usage is TRBJ2-1, with 12 bases identical to TRBD2. The CDR3 is 18 amino acids. V shed 0 bases, J shed 3 bases, and the junction held 7 bases outside the gene matches. Per germline, CDR1 SGHRS and CDR2 YFSETQ.

Notes on this clonotype: A clone one base away is much larger, so this may be a read error. The rearrangement links TRBV12-3 or TRBV12-4 to TRBJ2-1; D remains ambiguous. Trimming removed 3 bases at V and 5 bases at J, with 8 bases between. This CDR3 spans 13 amino acids. Here the CDR3 reads CASSFNGHNEQFF. CDR3 nucleotide sequence: TGTGCCAGCAGTTTCAACGGACACAATGAGCAGTTCTTC.

This clonotype was seen at least ten times. V usage is TRBV12-3 or TRBV12-4 and J usage is TRBJ1-1, with unresolved D. Trimming left V 6 bases short and J 5 bases short, with 10 bases between. CDR3 length equals 12 residues. CDR3 coding DNA: TGTGCCAGCAGGCACACGGGGACTGAAGCTTTCTTT. Its protein is CASRHTGTEAFF.

This clonotype came up a few times. The gene calls are TRBV5-1 and TRBJ1-4; no definite D call. The CDR3 has 14 residues. The V end was cut by 7 bases, the J end by 3 bases, with 13 bases between. From germline, CDR1 is SGHRS and CDR2 YFSETQ. CDR3 nucleotides: TGCGCCAGCCGGATAGAAGTGTCTAATGAAAAACTGTTTTTT. The encoded protein is CASRIEVSNEKLFF. The full variable domain, in which reference TRBV5-1 and TRBJ1-4 provide the parts outside the CDR3, is KAGVTQTPRYLIKTRGQQVTLSCSPISGHRSVSWYQQTPGQGLQFLFEYFSETQRNKGNFPGRFSGRQFSNSRSEMNVSTLELGDSALYLCASRIEVSNEKLFFGSGTQLSVL.

This clonotype was found many times. The genes are TRBV3-1 and TRBJ1-4; the D is unclear. The CDR3 contains 13 residues. Germline V gene data show CDR1 as LGHDT and CDR2 as YNNKEL (reference sequence). Trimming left V 3 bases short and J 7 bases short, with 9 bases between. This chain's CDR3 is CASSHGAVEKLFF. CDR3 bases: TGTGCCAGCAGCCATGGAGCAGTTGAAAAACTGTTTTTT.

This clonotype was picked up many times. The chain uses TRBV7-2 and TRBJ1-6, with D possibly TRBD1 on 6 matching bases. Germline CDR1 reads SGHTA; CDR2 reads FQGNSA. V shed 1 base and J shed 6 bases, with 13 bases lying between them. The CDR3 has 16 residues. CDR3 sequence (DNA): TGTGCCAGCAGCTTAGGTTGGGGGGGCTTTAATTCACCCCTCCACTTT. The encoded protein is CASSLGWGGFNSPLHF.

In its sample, this clonotype was seen a few times. V usage is TRBV6-5 and J usage is TRBJ2-5; possibly TRBD2 for D (7 bases). The CDR3 is 14 residues long. The germline gives CDR1 MNHEY, CDR2 SVGAGI. The V end was cut by 6 bases, the J end by 2 bases, with 13 bases between. CDR3 coding DNA: TGTGCCAGCAGAGCGGGACATACACAAGAGACCCAGTACTTC. This codes for CASRAGHTQETQYF.

The sample holds many counts of this clonotype. This chain uses TRBV20-1 with TRBJ2-2, with 9 bases aligning to TRBD2. Germline V gives CDR1 DFQATT, CDR2 SNEGSKA (reference sequence). Trimming took 5 bases from V and 7 from J; bases not matched to a gene: 2. CDR3 size: 12 residues. The CDR3 DNA reads as TGCAGTGCTCCTAGCGGGGTCGGGGAGCTGTTTTTT. It is translated as CSAPSGVGELFF.

The J gene is TRBJ2-7, the V gene TRBV7-8; TRBD1 matches 8 bases. The CDR3 extends over 15 amino acids. Per the germline V gene, CDR1 is SGHVS and CDR2 is FQNEAQ. The trim removed 3 bases at V and 2 bases at J, leaving 6 bases unmatched. CDR3 DNA sequence: TGTGCCAGCAGCTTCGGTGCACAGGGGGCCTACGAGCAGTACGTC. The encoded protein is CASSFGAQGAYEQYV.

This clonotype was seen ten or more times. V usage is TRBV7-9 and J usage is TRBJ2-5; D gene ambiguous. V dropped 1 base and J dropped 9 bases, with 12 bases sitting between them. The CDR3 loop spans 13 amino acids. CDR1 and CDR2 from the germline V gene are SEHNR and FQNEAQ (reference sequence). The CDR3 reads CASSLDQAPSQYF. The CDR3 coding sequence is TGTGCCAGCAGCTTAGACCAAGCACCATCCCAGTACTTC.